The clone carrying this T cell receptor beta chain was seen a single time. TCRdb's table, derived via immunoSEQ multiplex PCR, lists solely in-frame clones and lacks some. The profile shows under 350,000 clones, about 89% of them singletons. This CDR3 contains 17 residues. The ends were cut back, 0 bases at V and 6 bases at J, with 21 bases in the middle. In germline, CDR1 is SGHNT, CDR2 YYREEE (reference sequence). Resolution of symptoms, clearance, or two negative PCRs was present in recovered Cohort 3 donors. The data were obtained in a study of blood T cell repertoires in COVID-19. Sequenced: PBMCs or T cells enriched from blood (not recorded which). This receptor was obtained from a woman in her thirties or forties who had recovered from COVID-19. The chain couples TRBV5-4 to TRBJ1-2; D may be TRBD1 (6 bases). The CDR3 reads CASSLEGGRVFFNGYTF. The CDR3 DNA follows: TGTGCCAGCAGCTTGGAGGGGGGGCGCGTGTTTTTTAATGGCTACACCTTC.